Described below is a single TCR beta chain sequence and its context. Its antigen is still unknown. This specimen comes from a study of OX40 agonist ivuxolimab in advanced cancers. Study summary: Ivuxolimab, an antibody that agonizes OX40 (CD134), was administered to the patients. Patients undergoing dose escalation presented with hepatocellular carcinoma, melanoma, renal cell or head and neck cancer.

Study-wide results and limits: Expanded clones were, on average, more numerous among CD8+ T cells than CD4+.

Sequencing used immunoSEQ multiplex PCR; TCRdb keeps in-frame clones, though not all of them. The table has approximately 82,000 clones, more than 70% seen once. The origin of this receptor is an adult with an advanced solid tumor such as melanoma, head and neck, liver or kidney cancer. Sequencing used CD4+ or CD8+ T cells sorted from blood, obtained in a trial of the OX40 agonist ivuxolimab.

This CDR3 is CASSPRGPMGGYTF. CDR3 in DNA: TGTGCCAGCAGCCCAAGGGGCCCTATGGGTGGCTACACCTTC. V is TRBV11-2 and J is TRBJ1-2; D may be TRBD1 (5 bases). V lost 5 bases, J lost 7 bases, and 17 bases lay in between. Per germline, CDR1 SGHAT and CDR2 FQNNGV. CDR3 size: 14 residues.